The T cell receptor (beta chain) under discussion was sequenced for a study of T cell repertoires in cytomegalovirus infection. This clonotype has more than one count but fewer than ten. Antigen specificity is unknown. The CDR3 consists of 13 residues. The V end was cut by 5 bases, the J end by 5 bases, with 11 bases between. Germline V gene lookup returns CDR1 SEHNR and CDR2 FQNEAQ (reference sequence). TCRdb analysed the reads with MiXCR anew, one entry per CDR3 protein. The sample carries some 500,000 distinct CDR3 sequences, 33% recorded once. The receptor comes from a human donor in good health (CMV status not recorded). Some clones in this sample may be carry-over from other donors' samples. Source: cultured PBMCs, taken from culture after CMV antigen stimulation. This chain links TRBV7-9 with TRBJ2-3; no firm D call. The DNA for the CDR3 is TGTGCCAGCAGCATAGAGAGTAGAGATACGCAGTATTTT. Translated: CASSIESRDTQYF.